This T cell receptor (beta chain) was found in a study of cytotoxic CD8 clonotypes in ibrutinib-treated CLL (dated by TCRdb to about 2021). Looking at the study overall: The cohort was composed of 11 relapsed/refractory and fewer than 16 treatment-naive patients; IGHV unmutated status was identified in around 17 patients. An average of about 260,000 productive templates and approximately 90,000 productive rearrangements was obtained per sample. Every sample from remission and from progressive disease was obtained while the patients were still on ibrutinib. Responses were partial in around 25 patients and complete in 2; after median approximately 69 months follow-up, about 14 stayed in remission and roughly twelve progressed. Cryopreserved peripheral blood mononuclear cells were obtained before treatment, at response, and at either sustained remission or disease progression. Response samples were taken after a median of 12 months on treatment, ranging from roughly 6 to 36 months. Of the roughly 86 people in the trial, roughly 27 had longitudinal samples available.

Each clonotype received, on average, approximately 9.9x coverage in deep resolution sequencing performed on a MiSeq, where the target depth lay between 1 in 1 million and 1 in 200,000 T cells. TCR beta libraries were generated with the immunoSEQ hsTCRB Kit. Turning to the authors' computational methods: ImmunoSEQ Data Assistant and ImmunoSEQ Analyzer were used for data analysis, and V, D and J genes were assigned according to IMGT definitions. Clonality, which ranges from 0 to 1, was calculated by subtracting the normalized Shannon entropy of productive rearrangement frequencies from one. Only overrepresented clonotypes making up at least 0.05% of the repertoire of each patient were included in the public clonotype analysis. Repertoires from 10 to 15 age-matched healthy donors in immuneACCESS were used as clonality controls. TCRdb took this table from immuneACCESS and kept in-frame rearrangements with V and J called. Such tables lack part of the clones; where checked against another copy, unresolved V genes explain under half of the gap, and the rest is unexplained. V, J and clone size are those of that table, while D and trimming were read from the DNA. The sample records around 130,000 clones, less than 90% of which are singletons. The ten largest clones capture 3.3% of the sample.

What the work shows at the level of the full study, not this receptor alone: At baseline, clonality was higher than in age-matched healthy donors and showed a strong correlation with circulating CD8+ T-cell counts. Sampling times were not matched between patients in sustained remission and patients whose disease was progressing, and lymph node repertoires were not examined. Public clonotypes were rare and either shrank or stayed stable during treatment, and the rise in clonality at ibrutinib response reflected expansion of private clonotypes. Clonality increased at ibrutinib response, stayed stable in sustained remission, and fell back toward baseline at progression.

Per the germline V gene (reference sequence), MNHNY is the CDR1 and SVGAGI is the CDR2. From cysteine to phenylalanine, the CDR3 is 14 amino acids long. Only the CDR3 DNA stays, 42 bases, in frame from base 1. V lost 0 bases and J lost 6 bases; the stretch between them is 10 bases long. Explained via the paper, the time point label denotes: 20 to 30 months on ibrutinib. For TCR beta library preparation, 2 to 2.5 micrograms of genomic DNA were isolated from cryopreserved PBMCs. Longitudinal blood samples from CLL patients on ibrutinib monotherapy underwent high-throughput TCR beta sequencing. Patients were enrolled in a phase 2 open-label single-center ibrutinib monotherapy trial. Notes on this clone: What antigen it recognizes has not been identified. Base qualities are missing; no much larger clone stands one base away.

The specimen comprised PBMCs, sampled after 24 months of ibrutinib treatment. The source of this sequence is a human donor with chronic lymphocytic leukemia. The chain uses TRBV6-6 and TRBJ2-3, with TRBD1 tentatively as D gene (6 bases match). Here the CDR3 is given as CASSYSWGRDTQYF. The bases are TGTGCCAGCAGTTACTCTTGGGGGCGCGATACGCAGTATTTT.